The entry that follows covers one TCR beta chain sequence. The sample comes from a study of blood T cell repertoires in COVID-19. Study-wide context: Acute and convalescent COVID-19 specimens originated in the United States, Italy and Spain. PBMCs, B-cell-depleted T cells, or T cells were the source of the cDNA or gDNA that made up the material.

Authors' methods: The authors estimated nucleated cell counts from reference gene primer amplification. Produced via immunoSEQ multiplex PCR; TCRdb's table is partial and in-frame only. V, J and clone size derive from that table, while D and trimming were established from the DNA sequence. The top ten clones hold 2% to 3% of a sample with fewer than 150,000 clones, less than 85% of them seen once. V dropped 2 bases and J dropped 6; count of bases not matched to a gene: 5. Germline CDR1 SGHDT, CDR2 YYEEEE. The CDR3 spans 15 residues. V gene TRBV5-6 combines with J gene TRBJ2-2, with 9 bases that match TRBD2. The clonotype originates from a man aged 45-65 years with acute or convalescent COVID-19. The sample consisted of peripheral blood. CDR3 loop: CASSLAGGEAGELFF. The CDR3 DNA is TGTGCCAGCAGCTTAGCGGGAGGTGAAGCCGGGGAGCTGTTTTTT. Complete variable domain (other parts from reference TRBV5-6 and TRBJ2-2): DAGVTQSPTHLIKTRGQQVTLRCSPKSGHDTVSWYQQALGQGPQFIFQYYEEEERQRGNFPDRFSGHQFPNYSSELNVNALLLGDSALYLCASSLAGGEAGELFFGEGSRLTVL.